This T cell receptor beta chain is drawn from a study of shared T cell receptors in the human thymus. The CDR3 sequence is 18 residues long. Germline CDR1 MGHDK, CDR2 SYGVNS. V was pared by 6 bases and J by 3 bases, with 12 bases of the junction left unmatched. Clones were sequenced by immunoSEQ multiplex PCR, and TCRdb holds only the in-frame ones, with some missing. The sample has 450,000 to 650,000 clones, about four fifths seen once. A word on this clone: The same CDR3 also results from other DNA sequences found in this sample.

The data also belong to a second study, concerning human thymus T cells. That investigation notes: Resected material from corrective heart surgery provided the thymus tissue analysed. Blood and thymic repertoires both appeared biased in V and J gene usage.

The receptor's source is a boy under three years old with a congenital heart defect. Sequenced: thymocytes. V is TRBV25-1 and J is TRBJ2-1, with 12 positions matching TRBD2. DNA of the CDR3: TGTGCCAGCAGCCCGACGGGACTAGCGGGCCGTTTCTACAATGAGCAGTTCTTC. Its translation: CASSPTGLAGRFYNEQFF.